The 6 T cell receptor beta chains listed next were all sequenced from one sample in a study of T cell changes during pregnancy in multiple sclerosis. The table came from immunoSEQ multiplex PCR; TCRdb's copy has only in-frame clones and leaves some out. The profile shows about 36,000 clones, around 93% of them singletons. The sequencing here drew on CD4+ T cells from peripheral blood mononuclear cells, taken in the first trimester of pregnancy. These receptors were obtained from a female donor with multiple sclerosis, enrolled in a pregnancy study.

The gene calls are TRBV13 and TRBJ1-3, with 8 bases aligning to TRBD1. This CDR3 region has 16 residues. The V and J ends lost 5 bases and 4 bases, in that order; junction bases with no gene match: 10. Germline-derived CDR1 and CDR2 are PRHDT and FYEKMQ (reference sequence). The CDR3 sequence: CASSNAGGALGNTIYF. DNA of the CDR3: TGTGCCAGCAGCAATGCAGGGGGCGCATTGGGAAACACCATATATTTT.

The V call is TRBV19, the J call TRBJ2-3; 10 nucleotides line up with TRBD2. This CDR3 comprises 13 residues. J lost 8 bases, V lost 6 bases, and 5 bases had no gene match. The germline gives CDR1 LNHDA, CDR2 SQIVND (reference sequence). CDR3 protein: CASRAGGGTTQYF. In nucleotides, the CDR3 is TGTGCCAGTAGAGCGGGGGGGGGCACTACGCAGTATTTT.

The genes are TRBV5-1 and TRBJ1-2; no reliable D call. The CDR3 is made up of 18 amino acids. Germline V gene lookup returns CDR1 SGHRS and CDR2 YFSETQ. Trimming removed 4 bases from V and 4 bases from J, with 26 bases in between. The CDR3 sequence is CASSPGPPFDGRAYGYTF. The CDR3 nucleotides read TGCGCCAGCAGCCCTGGCCCCCCTTTTGACGGGAGAGCCTATGGCTACACCTTC.

This chain connects TRBV4-2 to TRBJ1-2, with TRBD1 as a possible D gene (5 bases). V shed 4 bases and J shed 0 bases, with 12 bases lying between them. The CDR3 covers 15 residues. The germline CDR1 and CDR2 sequences are LGHNA and YNFKEQ. The CDR3 sequence: CASSRRGPPNYGYTF. In DNA form, the CDR3 reads TGTGCCAGCAGCCGAAGGGGTCCCCCTAACTATGGCTACACCTTC.

The V and J genes are TRBV28 and TRBJ1-2, with 7 positions matching TRBD1. Trimming removed 5 bases from V and 4 bases from J; junction bases left unmatched: 10. CDR3 length equals 15 residues. CDR1 and CDR2 from the germline V gene are MDHEN and SYDVKM. The CDR3 sequence is CASSENPGQSYGYTF. In DNA form, the CDR3 reads TGTGCCAGCAGTGAAAATCCGGGACAGAGCTATGGCTACACCTTC.

This clone was counted once. The chain combines TRBV5-1 with TRBJ1-2; D is possibly TRBD1 (5 bases). Germline CDR1 and CDR2: SGHRS and YFSETQ. With 2 bases removed from V and 7 bases from J, the gap between germline ends came to 12 bases. This CDR3 has 13 residues. The CDR3 sequence: CASSLSRESGYTF. CDR3 DNA sequence: TGCGCCAGCAGCTTAAGCAGGGAAAGTGGCTACACCTTC.